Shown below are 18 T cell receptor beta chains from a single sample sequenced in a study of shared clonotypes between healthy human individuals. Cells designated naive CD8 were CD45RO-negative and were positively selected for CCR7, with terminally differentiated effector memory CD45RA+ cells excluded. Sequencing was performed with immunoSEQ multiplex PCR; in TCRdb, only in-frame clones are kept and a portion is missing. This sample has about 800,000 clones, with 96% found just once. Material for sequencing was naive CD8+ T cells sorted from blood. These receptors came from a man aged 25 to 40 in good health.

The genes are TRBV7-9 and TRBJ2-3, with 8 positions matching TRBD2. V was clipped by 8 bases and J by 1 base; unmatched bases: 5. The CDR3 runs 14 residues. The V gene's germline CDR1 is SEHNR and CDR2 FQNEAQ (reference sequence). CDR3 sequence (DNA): TGTGCCAGCCGAATGACTAGCGGCACAGATACGCAGTATTTT. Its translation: CASRMTSGTDTQYF.

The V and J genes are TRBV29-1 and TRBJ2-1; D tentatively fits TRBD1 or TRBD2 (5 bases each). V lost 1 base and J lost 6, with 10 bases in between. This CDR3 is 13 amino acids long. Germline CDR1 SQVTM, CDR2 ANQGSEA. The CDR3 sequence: CSVEGDVINEQFF. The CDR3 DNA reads TGCAGCGTTGAAGGGGACGTTATCAATGAGCAGTTCTTC.

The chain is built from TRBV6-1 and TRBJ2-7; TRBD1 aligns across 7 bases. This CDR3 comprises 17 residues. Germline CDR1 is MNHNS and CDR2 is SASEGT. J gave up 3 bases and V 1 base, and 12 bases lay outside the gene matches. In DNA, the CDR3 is TGTGCCAGCAGTGAAGTGGGCCTGGGACAGTCTATCTACGAGCAGTACTTC. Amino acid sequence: CASSEVGLGQSIYEQYF.

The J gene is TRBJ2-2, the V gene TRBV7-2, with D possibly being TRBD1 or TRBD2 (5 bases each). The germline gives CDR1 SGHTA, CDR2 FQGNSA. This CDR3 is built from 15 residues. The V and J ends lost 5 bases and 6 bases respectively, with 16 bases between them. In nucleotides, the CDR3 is TGTGCCAGCAGCCTGAGGGGCCCGGGGTCCGGGGAGCTGTTTTTT. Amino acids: CASSLRGPGSGELFF.

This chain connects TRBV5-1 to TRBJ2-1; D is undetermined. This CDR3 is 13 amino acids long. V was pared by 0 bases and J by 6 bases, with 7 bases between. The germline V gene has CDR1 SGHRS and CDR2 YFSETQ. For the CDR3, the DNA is TGCGCCAGCAGCTTGGCCACGGGCAATGAGCAGTTCTTC. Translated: CASSLATGNEQFF. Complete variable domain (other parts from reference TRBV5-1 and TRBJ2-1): KAGVTQTPRYLIKTRGQQVTLSCSPISGHRSVSWYQQTPGQGLQFLFEYFSETQRNKGNFPGRFSGRQFSNSRSEMNVSTLELGDSALYLCASSLATGNEQFFGPGTRLTVL.

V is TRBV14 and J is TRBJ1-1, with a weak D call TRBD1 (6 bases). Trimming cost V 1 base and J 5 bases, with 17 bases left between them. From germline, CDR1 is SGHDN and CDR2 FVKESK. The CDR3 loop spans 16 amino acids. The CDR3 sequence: CASSQAYQGRWTEAFF. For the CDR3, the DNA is TGTGCCAGCAGCCAAGCGTATCAGGGGCGATGGACTGAAGCTTTCTTT. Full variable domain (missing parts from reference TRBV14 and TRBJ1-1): EAGVTQFPSHSVIEKGQTVTLRCDPISGHDNLYWYRRVMGKEIKFLLHFVKESKQDESGMPNNRFLAERTGGTYSTLKVQPAELEDSGVYFCASSQAYQGRWTEAFFGQGTRLTVV.

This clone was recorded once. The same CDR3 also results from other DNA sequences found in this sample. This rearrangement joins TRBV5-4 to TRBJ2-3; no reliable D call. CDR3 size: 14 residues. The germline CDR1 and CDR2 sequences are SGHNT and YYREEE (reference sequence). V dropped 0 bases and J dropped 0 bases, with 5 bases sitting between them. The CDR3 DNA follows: TGTGCCAGCAGCTTGGTTGGGAGCACAGATACGCAGTATTTT. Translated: CASSLVGSTDTQYF.

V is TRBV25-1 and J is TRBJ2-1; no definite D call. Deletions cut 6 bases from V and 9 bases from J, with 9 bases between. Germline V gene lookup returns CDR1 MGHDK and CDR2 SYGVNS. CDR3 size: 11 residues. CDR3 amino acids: CASRLSGEQFF. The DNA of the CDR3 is TGTGCCAGCAGATTATCCGGTGAGCAGTTCTTC.

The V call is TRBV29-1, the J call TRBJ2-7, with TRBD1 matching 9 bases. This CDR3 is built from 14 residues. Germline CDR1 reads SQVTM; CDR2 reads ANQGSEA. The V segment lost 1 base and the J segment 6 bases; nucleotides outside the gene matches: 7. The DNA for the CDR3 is TGCAGCGTTGAAGTAAGGGGACAGGGCGGCGAGCAGTACTTC. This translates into CSVEVRGQGGEQYF.

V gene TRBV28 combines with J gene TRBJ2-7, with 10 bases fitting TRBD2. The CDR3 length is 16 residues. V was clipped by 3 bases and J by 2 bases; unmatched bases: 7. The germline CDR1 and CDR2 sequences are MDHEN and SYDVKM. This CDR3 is CASSFPGLANPYEQYF. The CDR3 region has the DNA TGTGCCAGCAGTTTCCCGGGACTAGCGAACCCCTACGAGCAGTACTTC.

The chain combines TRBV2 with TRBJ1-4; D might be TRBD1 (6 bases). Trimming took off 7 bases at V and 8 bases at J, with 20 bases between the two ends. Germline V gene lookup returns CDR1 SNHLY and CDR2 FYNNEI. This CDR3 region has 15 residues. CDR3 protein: CASTEWGGSGEKLFF. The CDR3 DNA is TGTGCCAGCACCGAGTGGGGGGGCTCAGGAGAAAAACTGTTTTTT. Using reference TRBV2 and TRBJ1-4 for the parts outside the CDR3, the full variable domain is EPEVTQTPSHQVTQMGQEVILRCVPISNHLYFYWYRQILGQKVEFLVSFYNNEISEKSEIFDDQFSVERPDGSNFTLKIRSTKLEDSAMYFCASTEWGGSGEKLFFGSGTQLSVL.

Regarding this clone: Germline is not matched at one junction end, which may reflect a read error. CDR3 bases: TGCAGCGTTGAACAGGGGGCCTGTTGG. As protein: CSVEQGACW. The V and J genes are TRBV29-1 and TRBJ1-1; 8 bases map to TRBD1. Germline loops: CDR1 SQVTM, CDR2 ANQGSEA. The CDR3 has 9 residues.

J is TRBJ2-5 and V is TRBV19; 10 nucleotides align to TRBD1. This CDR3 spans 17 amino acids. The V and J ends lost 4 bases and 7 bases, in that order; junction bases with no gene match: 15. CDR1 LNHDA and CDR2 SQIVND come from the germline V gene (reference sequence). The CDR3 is CASSTPPGTGAWGTQYF. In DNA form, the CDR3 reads TGTGCCAGTAGTACCCCCCCCGGGACAGGGGCTTGGGGGACCCAGTACTTC.

Written as DNA, the CDR3 is TGTGCCAGCAGCTCACCGACAGGGGTTAGCACAGATACGCAGTATTTT. Amino acids: CASSSPTGVSTDTQYF. The chain has TRBV7-8 and TRBJ2-3, with 8 nucleotides matching TRBD1. The CDR3 is made up of 16 amino acids. The ends lost 4 bases at V and 0 bases at J; junction bases unmatched: 6. The germline V gene encodes CDR1 SGHVS and CDR2 FQNEAQ.

CDR3 amino acids: CASSWTGGSWELFF. The CDR3 DNA follows: TGTGCCAGCAGCTGGACAGGGGGGTCATGGGAGCTGTTTTTT. The genes are TRBV7-9 and TRBJ2-2, with 10 bases identical to TRBD1. The CDR3 contains 14 residues. Germline V gene lookup returns CDR1 SEHNR and CDR2 FQNEAQ (reference sequence). With 4 bases clipped from V and 9 bases from J, the junction kept 5 bases outside the gene matches.

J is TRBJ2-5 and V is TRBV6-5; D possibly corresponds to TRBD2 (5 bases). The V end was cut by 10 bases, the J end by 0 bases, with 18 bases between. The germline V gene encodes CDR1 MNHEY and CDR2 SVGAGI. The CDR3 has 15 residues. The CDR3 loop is CATAMRTLYQETQYF. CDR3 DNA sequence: TGTGCCACCGCCATGAGGACTTTATACCAAGAGACCCAGTACTTC.

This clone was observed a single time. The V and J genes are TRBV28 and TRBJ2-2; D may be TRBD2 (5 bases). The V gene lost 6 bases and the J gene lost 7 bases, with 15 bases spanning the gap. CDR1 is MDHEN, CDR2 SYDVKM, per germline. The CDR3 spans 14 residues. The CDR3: CASSSGLAVGELFF. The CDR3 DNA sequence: TGTGCCAGCAGCTCGGGTCTAGCAGTCGGGGAGCTGTTTTTT. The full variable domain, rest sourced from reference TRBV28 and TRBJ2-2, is DVKVTQSSRYLVKRTGEKVFLECVQDMDHENMFWYRQDPGLGLRLIYFSYDVKMKEKGDIPEGYSVSREKKERFSLILESASTNQTSMYLCASSSGLAVGELFFGEGSRLTVL.

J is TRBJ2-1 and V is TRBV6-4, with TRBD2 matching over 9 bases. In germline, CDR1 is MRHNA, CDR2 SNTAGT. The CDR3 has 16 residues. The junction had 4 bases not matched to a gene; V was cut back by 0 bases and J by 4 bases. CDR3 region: CASSDSSGRGYNEQFF. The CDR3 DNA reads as TGTGCCAGCAGTGACTCTAGCGGGAGAGGGTACAATGAGCAGTTCTTC.